A selection of T cell receptor beta chains follows, all from one sample in a study of human T cells and chemical hapten exposure. TCRdb reanalysed the RACE reads using MiXCR and keeps one entry per CDR3 protein. The table includes around 130,000 distinct CDR3 sequences, approximately 9.5% detected once. The sample taken for sequencing was whole blood. The origin of the receptors is a male donor in good health. Some clones in this sample may be carry-over from other donors' samples. CDR3s include the opening cysteine and the closing phenylalanine or tryptophan. The D gene is left open where the match is weak. Expanded clones get a size class; other rows say once, few or many, or leave the size out.

cdr3_aa: CASSSGGEKTEAFF
cdr3_nt: TGTGCCAGCAGCTCAGGAGGGGAAAAGACTGAAGCTTTCTTT
j_call: TRBJ1-1
clone_size: few
d_call: -
v_call: TRBV7-9

cdr3_aa: CASSYGTSGSYEQYF
cdr3_nt: TGTGCCAGCAGCTACGGGACTAGCGGCTCCTACGAGCAGTACTTC
j_call: TRBJ2-7
clone_size: many
d_call: TRBD2
v_call: TRBV11-2

cdr3_aa: CASSQGLALDTQYF
cdr3_nt: TGTGCCAGCAGCCAGGGACTAGCGCTAGATACGCAGTATTTT
j_call: TRBJ2-3
clone_size: many
d_call: TRBD2
v_call: TRBV12-3/TRBV12-4

cdr3_aa: CASSQVQGDYEQYF
cdr3_nt: TGCGCCAGCAGCCAAGTACAGGGGGATTACGAGCAGTACTTC
j_call: TRBJ2-7
clone_size: many
d_call: TRBD1
v_call: TRBV4-3

cdr3_aa: CSASMRGQSTDTQYF
cdr3_nt: TGCAGTGCTAGTATGAGGGGGCAGAGCACAGATACGCAGTATTTT
j_call: TRBJ2-3
clone_size: few
d_call: TRBD1
v_call: TRBV20-1

cdr3_aa: CASSVGRAGAGELFF
cdr3_nt: TGTGCCAGCAGCGTAGGCAGGGCTGGTGCCGGGGAGCTGTTTTTT
j_call: TRBJ2-2
clone_size: -
d_call: -
v_call: TRBV9

cdr3_aa: CASSYFTGELFF
cdr3_nt: TGTGCCAGCAGTTATTTCACCGGGGAGCTGTTTTTT
j_call: TRBJ2-2
clone_size: few
d_call: -
v_call: TRBV6-5

cdr3_aa: CAISETPGQDEQYF
cdr3_nt: TGTGCCATCAGTGAGACCCCGGGACAGGACGAGCAGTACTTC
j_call: TRBJ2-7
clone_size: many
d_call: TRBD1
v_call: TRBV10-3

cdr3_aa: CSVETGAEVETQYF
cdr3_nt: TGCAGCGTTGAAACGGGGGCTGAAGTGGAGACCCAGTACTTC
j_call: TRBJ2-5
clone_size: -
d_call: -
v_call: TRBV29-1

cdr3_aa: CASSSQGTDTQYF
cdr3_nt: TGTGCCAGCAGCTCCCAGGGCACAGATACGCAGTATTTT
j_call: TRBJ2-3
clone_size: -
d_call: -
v_call: TRBV11-2

cdr3_aa: CASSTVSGLAGSSSYNEQFF
cdr3_nt: TGTGCCAGCAGCACTGTTTCGGGACTAGCGGGATCCAGCTCCTACAATGAGCAGTTCTTC
j_call: TRBJ2-1
clone_size: -
d_call: TRBD2
v_call: TRBV28

cdr3_aa: CASSPKARLNEKLFF
cdr3_nt: TGTGCCAGCAGCCCTAAGGCCAGGTTGAATGAAAAACTGTTTTTT
j_call: TRBJ1-4
clone_size: -
d_call: -
v_call: TRBV7-9

cdr3_aa: CASSLRTSGGYNEQFF
cdr3_nt: TGTGCCAGCAGCCTAAGGACTAGCGGGGGTTACAATGAGCAGTTCTTC
j_call: TRBJ2-1
clone_size: -
d_call: TRBD2
v_call: TRBV7-2

cdr3_aa: CSARTGRDGQPQHF
cdr3_nt: TGCAGTGCTAGGACAGGGAGGGATGGTCAGCCCCAGCATTTT
j_call: TRBJ1-5
clone_size: many
d_call: TRBD1
v_call: TRBV20-1

cdr3_aa: CASSRQGEAFF
cdr3_nt: TGTGCCAGCAGTAGACAGGGCGAAGCTTTCTTT
j_call: TRBJ1-1
clone_size: many
d_call: TRBD1
v_call: TRBV12-3/TRBV12-4

cdr3_aa: CASSLRTVNSGNTIYF
cdr3_nt: TGTGCCAGCAGCCTTCGGACAGTTAACTCTGGAAACACCATATATTTT
j_call: TRBJ1-3
clone_size: -
d_call: -
v_call: TRBV12-3/TRBV12-4

cdr3_aa: CASSQQPRGKVNVLTF
cdr3_nt: TGTGCCAGCAGCCAACAACCCAGGGGAAAGGTCAACGTCCTGACTTTC
j_call: TRBJ2-6
clone_size: -
d_call: -
v_call: TRBV7-2

cdr3_aa: CSVEPGLAEFTDTQYF
cdr3_nt: TGCAGCGTTGAACCGGGACTAGCGGAGTTCACAGATACGCAGTATTTT
j_call: TRBJ2-3
clone_size: many
d_call: TRBD2
v_call: TRBV29-1

cdr3_aa: CASSQAPYPSSYNEQFF
cdr3_nt: TGTGCCAGCAGCCAAGCTCCTTATCCTAGCTCCTACAATGAGCAGTTCTTC
j_call: TRBJ2-1
clone_size: -
d_call: -
v_call: TRBV14

cdr3_aa: CASSLGDNEQYF
cdr3_nt: TGTGCCAGCAGCTTAGGGGACAACGAGCAGTACTTC
j_call: TRBJ2-7
clone_size: -
d_call: -
v_call: TRBV7-9

cdr3_aa: CASKMRGDDTSTDTQYF
cdr3_nt: TGTGCCAGCAAGATGAGGGGGGATGATACTAGCACAGATACGCAGTATTTT
j_call: TRBJ2-3
clone_size: few
d_call: -
v_call: TRBV11-2

cdr3_aa: CSVVVLAGEGEQYF
cdr3_nt: TGCAGCGTAGTGGTTTTGGCGGGAGAAGGAGAGCAGTACTTC
j_call: TRBJ2-7
clone_size: -
d_call: TRBD2
v_call: TRBV29-1

cdr3_aa: CASSQGGNQPQHF
cdr3_nt: TGCGCCAGCAGCCAGGGCGGCAATCAGCCCCAGCATTTT
j_call: TRBJ1-5
clone_size: -
d_call: -
v_call: TRBV4-1

cdr3_aa: CASSLSPEMNTEAFF
cdr3_nt: TGCGCCAGCAGCTTGTCCCCAGAGATGAACACTGAAGCTTTCTTT
j_call: TRBJ1-1
clone_size: -
d_call: -
v_call: TRBV5-1

cdr3_aa: CSVEDYAPDRGVYEQYF
cdr3_nt: TGCAGCGTTGAAGATTACGCCCCCGACAGGGGAGTCTACGAGCAGTACTTC
j_call: TRBJ2-7
clone_size: few
d_call: TRBD1
v_call: TRBV29-1

cdr3_aa: CASSFQRNTGELFF
cdr3_nt: TGTGCCAGCAGTTTTCAGAGGAACACCGGGGAGCTGTTTTTT
j_call: TRBJ2-2
clone_size: few
d_call: -
v_call: TRBV12-3/TRBV12-4

cdr3_aa: CASSSLTTSSYEQYF
cdr3_nt: TGCGCCAGCAGCTCCCTGACTACTAGCTCCTACGAGCAGTACTTC
j_call: TRBJ2-7
clone_size: few
d_call: -
v_call: TRBV5-1

cdr3_aa: CSARDLNRELTGELFF
cdr3_nt: TGCAGTGCTAGAGACCTCAACAGAGAACTTACCGGGGAGCTGTTTTTT
j_call: TRBJ2-2
clone_size: many
d_call: -
v_call: TRBV20-1

cdr3_aa: CASSFQRGGSGELFF
cdr3_nt: TGTGCCAGCAGTTTTCAGCGGGGGGGCTCCGGGGAGCTGTTTTTT
j_call: TRBJ2-2
clone_size: few
d_call: TRBD2
v_call: TRBV27